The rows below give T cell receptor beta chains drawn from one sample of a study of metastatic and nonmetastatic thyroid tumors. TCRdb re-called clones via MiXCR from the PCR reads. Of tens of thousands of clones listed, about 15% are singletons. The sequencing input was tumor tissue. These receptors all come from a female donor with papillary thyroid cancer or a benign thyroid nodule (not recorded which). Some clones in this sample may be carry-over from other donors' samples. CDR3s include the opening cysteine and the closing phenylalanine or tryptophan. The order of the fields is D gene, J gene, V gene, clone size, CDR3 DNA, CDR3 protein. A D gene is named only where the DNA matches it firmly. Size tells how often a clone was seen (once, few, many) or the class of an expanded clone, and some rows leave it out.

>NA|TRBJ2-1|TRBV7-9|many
TGTGCCAGCAGCCTATTACCCCAATACGGTGAGCAGTTCTTC
CASSLLPQYGEQFF
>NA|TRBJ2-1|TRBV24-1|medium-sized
TGTGCCACCAGTGATTTGGGGCTGGGTGAGCAGTTCTTC
CATSDLGLGEQFF
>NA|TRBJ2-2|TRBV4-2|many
TGTGCCAGCAGCCAAGTTAACAGGGCCACCGGGGAGCTGTTTTTT
CASSQVNRATGELFF
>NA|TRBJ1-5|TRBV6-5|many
TGTGCCAGCAGTTATACAGGTGCTGATCAGCCCCAGCATTTT
CASSYTGADQPQHF
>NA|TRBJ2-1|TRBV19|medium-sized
TGTGCCAGTAGTATAGTCGGGGGTGATGAGCAGTTCTTC
CASSIVGGDEQFF
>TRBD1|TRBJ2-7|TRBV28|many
TGTGCCACTAGACAGGGATACGGCGAGCAGTACTTC
CATRQGYGEQYF
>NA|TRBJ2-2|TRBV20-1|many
TGCAGTGCTATTCGACAAGCGAACACCGGGGAGCTGTTTTTT
CSAIRQANTGELFF
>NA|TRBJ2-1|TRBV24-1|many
TGTGCCACCAGCTTCGGGCCCGGTGAAAATGAGCAGTTCTTC
CATSFGPGENEQFF
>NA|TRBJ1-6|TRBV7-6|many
TGTGCCAGCAGCCCGAACGGACAGTCGAATTCACCCCTCCACTTT
CASSPNGQSNSPLHF
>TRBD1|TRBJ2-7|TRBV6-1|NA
TGTTCCAGCAGTGGTTCCGGGACAGGGTATATTGGTGAGCAGTACTTC
CSSSGSGTGYIGEQYF
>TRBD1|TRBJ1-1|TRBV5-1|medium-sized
TGCGCCAGCAGCTTGACAGGGGTAGGTGAAGCTTTCTTT
CASSLTGVGEAFF
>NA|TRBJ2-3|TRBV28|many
TGTGCCAGCAGTTTGAGCCACGCCACAGATACGCAGTATTTT
CASSLSHATDTQYF